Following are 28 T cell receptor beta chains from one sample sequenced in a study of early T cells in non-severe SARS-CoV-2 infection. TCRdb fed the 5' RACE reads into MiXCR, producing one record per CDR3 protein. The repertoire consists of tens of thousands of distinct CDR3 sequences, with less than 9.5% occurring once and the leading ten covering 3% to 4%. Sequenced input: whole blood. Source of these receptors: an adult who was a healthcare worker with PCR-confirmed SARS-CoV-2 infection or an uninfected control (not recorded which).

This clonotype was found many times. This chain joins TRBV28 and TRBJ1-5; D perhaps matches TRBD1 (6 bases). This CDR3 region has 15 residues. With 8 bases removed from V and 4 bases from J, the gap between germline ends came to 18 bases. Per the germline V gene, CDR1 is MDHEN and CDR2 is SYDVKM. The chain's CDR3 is CASAPGMRGNQPQHF. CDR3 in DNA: TGTGCCAGCGCCCCCGGAATGAGGGGGAATCAGCCCCAGCATTTT. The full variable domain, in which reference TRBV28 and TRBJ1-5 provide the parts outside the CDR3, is DVKVTQSSRYLVKRTGEKVFLECVQDMDHENMFWYRQDPGLGLRLIYFSYDVKMKEKGDIPEGYSVSREKKERFSLILESASTNQTSMYLCASAPGMRGNQPQHFGDGTRLSIL.

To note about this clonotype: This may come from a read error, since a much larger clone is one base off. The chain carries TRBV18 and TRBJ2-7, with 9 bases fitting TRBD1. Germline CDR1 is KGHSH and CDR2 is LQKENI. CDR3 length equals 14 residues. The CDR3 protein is CTSSPGTGPYEQYF. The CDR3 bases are TGTACCAGCTCCCCCGGGACAGGGCCTTACGAGCAGTACTTC.

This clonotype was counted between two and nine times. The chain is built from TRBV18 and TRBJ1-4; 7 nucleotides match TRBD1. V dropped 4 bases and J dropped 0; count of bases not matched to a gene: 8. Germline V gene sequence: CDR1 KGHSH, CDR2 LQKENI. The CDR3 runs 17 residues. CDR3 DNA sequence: TGTGCCAGCTCACAGGGATCCACAGGGGCAACTAATGAAAAACTGTTTTTT. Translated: CASSQGSTGATNEKLFF. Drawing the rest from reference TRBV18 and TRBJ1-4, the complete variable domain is NAGVMQNPRHLVRRRGQEARLRCSPMKGHSHVYWYRQLPEEGLKFMVYLQKENIIDESGMPKERFSAEFPKEGPSILRIQQVVRGDSAAYFCASSQGSTGATNEKLFFGSGTQLSVL.

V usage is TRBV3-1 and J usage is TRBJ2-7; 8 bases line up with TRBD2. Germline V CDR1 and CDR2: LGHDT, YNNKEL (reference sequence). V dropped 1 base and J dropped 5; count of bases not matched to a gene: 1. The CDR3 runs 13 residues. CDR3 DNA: TGTGCCAGCAGCCAAGCGGGAGGGGACGAGCAGTACTTC. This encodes CASSQAGGDEQYF.

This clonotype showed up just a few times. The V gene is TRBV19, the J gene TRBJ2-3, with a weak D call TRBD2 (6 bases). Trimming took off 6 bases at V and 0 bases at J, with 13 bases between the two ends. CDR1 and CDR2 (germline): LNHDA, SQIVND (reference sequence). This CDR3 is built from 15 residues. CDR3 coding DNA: TGTGCCAGTAGCAACACCGGGAGAAGCACAGATACGCAGTATTTT. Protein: CASSNTGRSTDTQYF.

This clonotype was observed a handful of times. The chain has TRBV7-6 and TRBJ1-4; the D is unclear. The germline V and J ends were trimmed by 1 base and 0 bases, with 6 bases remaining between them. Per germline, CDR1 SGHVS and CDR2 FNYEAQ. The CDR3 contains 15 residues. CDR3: CASSLGGTTNEKLFF. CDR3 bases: TGTGCCAGCAGCTTAGGGGGAACAACTAATGAAAAACTGTTTTTT.

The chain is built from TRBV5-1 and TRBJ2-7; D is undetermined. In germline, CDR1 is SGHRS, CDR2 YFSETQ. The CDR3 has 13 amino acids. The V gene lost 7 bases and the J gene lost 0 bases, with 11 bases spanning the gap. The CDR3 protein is CASSSPPSYEQYF. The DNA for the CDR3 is TGCGCCAGCTCCTCGCCGCCCTCCTACGAGCAGTACTTC.

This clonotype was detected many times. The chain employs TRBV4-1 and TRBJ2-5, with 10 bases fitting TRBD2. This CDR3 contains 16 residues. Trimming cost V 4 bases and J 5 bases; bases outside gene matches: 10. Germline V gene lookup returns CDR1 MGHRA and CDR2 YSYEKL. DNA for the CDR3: TGCGCCAGCAGCCCGCTTCTAGCGGGAGAGGTGGAGACCCAGTACTTC. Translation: CASSPLLAGEVETQYF.

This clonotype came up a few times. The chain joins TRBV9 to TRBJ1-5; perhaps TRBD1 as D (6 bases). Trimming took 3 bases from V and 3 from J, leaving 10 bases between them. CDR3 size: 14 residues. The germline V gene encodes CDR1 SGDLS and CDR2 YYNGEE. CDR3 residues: CASSAGGPNQPQHF. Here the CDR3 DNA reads TGTGCCAGCAGCGCGGGGGGCCCCAATCAGCCCCAGCATTTT.

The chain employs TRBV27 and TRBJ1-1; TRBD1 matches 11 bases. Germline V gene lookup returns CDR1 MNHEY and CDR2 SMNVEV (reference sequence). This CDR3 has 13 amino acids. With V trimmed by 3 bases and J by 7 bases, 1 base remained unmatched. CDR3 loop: CASSFGTGGEAFF. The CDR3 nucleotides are TGTGCCAGCAGTTTTGGGACAGGGGGTGAAGCTTTCTTT.

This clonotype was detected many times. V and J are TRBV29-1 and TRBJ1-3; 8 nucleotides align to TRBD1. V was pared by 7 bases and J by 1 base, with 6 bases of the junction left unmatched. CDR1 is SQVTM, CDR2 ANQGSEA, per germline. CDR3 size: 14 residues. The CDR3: CSGRTGSSGNTIYF. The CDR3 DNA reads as TGCAGCGGTCGGACAGGGTCTTCTGGAAACACCATATATTTT.

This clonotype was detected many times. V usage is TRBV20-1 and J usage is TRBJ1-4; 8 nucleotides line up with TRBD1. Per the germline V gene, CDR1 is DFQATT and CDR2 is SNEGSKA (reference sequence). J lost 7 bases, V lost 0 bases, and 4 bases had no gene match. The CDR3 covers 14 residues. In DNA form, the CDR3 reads TGCAGTGCTAGAGATCGGACAGGGAGTGAAAAACTGTTTTTT. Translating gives CSARDRTGSEKLFF.

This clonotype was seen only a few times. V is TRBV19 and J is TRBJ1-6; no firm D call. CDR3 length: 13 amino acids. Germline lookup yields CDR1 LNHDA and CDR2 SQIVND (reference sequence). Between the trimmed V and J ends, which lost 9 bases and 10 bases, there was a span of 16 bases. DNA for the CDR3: TGTGCCAGCAGGACCCGCCAAGGATCACCCCTCCACTTT. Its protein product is CASRTRQGSPLHF.

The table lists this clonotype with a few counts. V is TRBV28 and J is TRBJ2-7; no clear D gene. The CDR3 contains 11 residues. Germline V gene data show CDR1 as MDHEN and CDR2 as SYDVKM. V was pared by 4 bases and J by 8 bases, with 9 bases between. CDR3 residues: CASSSGLQQYF. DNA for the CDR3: TGTGCCAGCAGTTCGGGTCTCCAGCAGTACTTC. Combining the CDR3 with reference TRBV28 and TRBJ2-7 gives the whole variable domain DVKVTQSSRYLVKRTGEKVFLECVQDMDHENMFWYRQDPGLGLRLIYFSYDVKMKEKGDIPEGYSVSREKKERFSLILESASTNQTSMYLCASSSGLQQYFGPGTRLTVT.

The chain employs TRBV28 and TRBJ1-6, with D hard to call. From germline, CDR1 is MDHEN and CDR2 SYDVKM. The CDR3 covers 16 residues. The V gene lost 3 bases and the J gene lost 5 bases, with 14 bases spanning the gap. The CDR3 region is CASSLERLGNNSPLHF. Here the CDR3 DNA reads TGTGCCAGCAGTTTGGAGAGACTAGGAAATAATTCACCCCTCCACTTT.

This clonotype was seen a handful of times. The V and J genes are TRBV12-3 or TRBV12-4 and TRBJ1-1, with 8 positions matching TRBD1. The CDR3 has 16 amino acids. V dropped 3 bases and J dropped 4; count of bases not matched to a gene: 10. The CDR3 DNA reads TGTGCCAGCAGTTTGGCAGGGGGCGCGGGGGGCACTGAAGCTTTCTTT. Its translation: CASSLAGGAGGTEAFF.

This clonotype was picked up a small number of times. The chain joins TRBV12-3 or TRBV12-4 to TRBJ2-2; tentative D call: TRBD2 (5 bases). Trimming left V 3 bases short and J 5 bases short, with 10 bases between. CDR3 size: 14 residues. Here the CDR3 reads CASSFGEWTGELFF. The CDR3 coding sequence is TGTGCCAGCAGTTTCGGGGAGTGGACCGGGGAGCTGTTTTTT.

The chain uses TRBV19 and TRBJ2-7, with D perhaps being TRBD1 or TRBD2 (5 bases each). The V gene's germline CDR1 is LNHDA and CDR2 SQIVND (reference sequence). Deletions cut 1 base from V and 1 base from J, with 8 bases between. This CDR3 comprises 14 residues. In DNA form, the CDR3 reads TGTGCCAGTAGTATAGGGGACGGGTCCTACGAGCAGTACTTC. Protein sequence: CASSIGDGSYEQYF.

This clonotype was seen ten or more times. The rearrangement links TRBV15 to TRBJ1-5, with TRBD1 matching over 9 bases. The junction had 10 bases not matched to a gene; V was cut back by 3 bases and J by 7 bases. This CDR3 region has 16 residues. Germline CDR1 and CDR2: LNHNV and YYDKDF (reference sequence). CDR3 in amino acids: CATSRGSDRGPQPQHF. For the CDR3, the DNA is TGTGCCACCAGCAGGGGTTCGGACAGGGGCCCCCAGCCCCAGCATTTT. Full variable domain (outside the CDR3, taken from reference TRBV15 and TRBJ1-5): DAMVIQNPRYQVTQFGKPVTLSCSQTLNHNVMYWYQQKSSQAPKLLFHYYDKDFNNEADTPDNFQSRRPNTSFCFLDIRSPGLGDTAMYLCATSRGSDRGPQPQHFGDGTRLSIL.

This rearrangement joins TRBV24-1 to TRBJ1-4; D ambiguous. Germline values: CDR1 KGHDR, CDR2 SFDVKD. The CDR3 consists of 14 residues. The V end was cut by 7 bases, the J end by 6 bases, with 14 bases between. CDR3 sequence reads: CATSTDWLYEKLFF. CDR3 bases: TGTGCCACCAGCACAGATTGGCTCTATGAAAAACTGTTTTTT.

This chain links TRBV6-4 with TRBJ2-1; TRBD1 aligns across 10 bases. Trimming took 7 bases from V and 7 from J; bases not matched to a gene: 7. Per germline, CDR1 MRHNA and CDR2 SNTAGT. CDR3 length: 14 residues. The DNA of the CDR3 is TGTGCCAGCACCGGAGACAGGGGGCCGAATGAGCAGTTCTTC. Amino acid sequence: CASTGDRGPNEQFF.

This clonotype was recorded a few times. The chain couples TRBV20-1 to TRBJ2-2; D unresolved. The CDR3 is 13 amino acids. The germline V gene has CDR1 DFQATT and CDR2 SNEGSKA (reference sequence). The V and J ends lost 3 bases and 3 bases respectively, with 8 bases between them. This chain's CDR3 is CSASHSYTGELFF. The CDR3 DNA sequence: TGCAGTGCTAGCCACAGTTACACCGGGGAGCTGTTTTTT.

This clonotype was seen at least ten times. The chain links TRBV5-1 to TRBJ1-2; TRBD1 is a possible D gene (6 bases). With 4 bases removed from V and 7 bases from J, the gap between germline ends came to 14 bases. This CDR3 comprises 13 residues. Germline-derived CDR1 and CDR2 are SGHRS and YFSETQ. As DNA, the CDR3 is TGCGCCAGCAGCGTACAGGGCGAGGGTGGCTACACCTTC. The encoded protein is CASSVQGEGGYTF.

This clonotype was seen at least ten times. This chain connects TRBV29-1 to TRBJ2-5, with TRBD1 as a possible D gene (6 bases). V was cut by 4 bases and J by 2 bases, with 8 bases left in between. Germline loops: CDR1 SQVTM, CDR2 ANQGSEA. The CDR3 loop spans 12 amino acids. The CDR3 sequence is CSVGTVQETQYF. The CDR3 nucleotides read TGCAGCGTTGGGACAGTTCAAGAGACCCAGTACTTC.

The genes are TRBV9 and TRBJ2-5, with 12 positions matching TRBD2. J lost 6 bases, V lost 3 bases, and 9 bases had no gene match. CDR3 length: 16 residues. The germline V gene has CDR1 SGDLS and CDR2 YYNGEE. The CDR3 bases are TGTGCCAGCAGCGCCCGACTAGCGGGAGCCATGCAGACCCAGTACTTC. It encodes CASSARLAGAMQTQYF. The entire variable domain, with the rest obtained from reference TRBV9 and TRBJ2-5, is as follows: DSGVTQTPKHLITATGQRVTLRCSPRSGDLSVYWYQQSLDQGLQFLIQYYNGEERAKGNILERFSAQQFPDLHSELNLSSLELGDSALYFCASSARLAGAMQTQYFGPGTRLLVL.

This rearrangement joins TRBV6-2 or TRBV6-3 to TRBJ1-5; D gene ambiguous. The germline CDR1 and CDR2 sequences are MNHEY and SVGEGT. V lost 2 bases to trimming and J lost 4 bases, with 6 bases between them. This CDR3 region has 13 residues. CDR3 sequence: CASSYAGNQPQHF. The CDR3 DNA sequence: TGTGCCAGCAGTTACGCCGGGAATCAGCCCCAGCATTTT.

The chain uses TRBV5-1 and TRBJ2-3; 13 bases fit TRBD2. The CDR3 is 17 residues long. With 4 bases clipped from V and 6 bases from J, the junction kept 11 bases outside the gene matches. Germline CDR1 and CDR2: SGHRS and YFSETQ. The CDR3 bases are TGCGCCAGCAGCGGAGGGGGACTAGCGGGAATCCTCGATACGCAGTATTTT. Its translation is CASSGGGLAGILDTQYF. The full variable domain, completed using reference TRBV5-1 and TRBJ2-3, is KAGVTQTPRYLIKTRGQQVTLSCSPISGHRSVSWYQQTPGQGLQFLFEYFSETQRNKGNFPGRFSGRQFSNSRSEMNVSTLELGDSALYLCASSGGGLAGILDTQYFGPGTRLTVL.

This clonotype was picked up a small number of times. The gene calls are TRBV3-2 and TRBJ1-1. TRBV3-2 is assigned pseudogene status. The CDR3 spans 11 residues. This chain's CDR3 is CASSSGTEAFF. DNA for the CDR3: TGTGCCAGCAGCTCGGGGACTGAAGCTTTCTTT.